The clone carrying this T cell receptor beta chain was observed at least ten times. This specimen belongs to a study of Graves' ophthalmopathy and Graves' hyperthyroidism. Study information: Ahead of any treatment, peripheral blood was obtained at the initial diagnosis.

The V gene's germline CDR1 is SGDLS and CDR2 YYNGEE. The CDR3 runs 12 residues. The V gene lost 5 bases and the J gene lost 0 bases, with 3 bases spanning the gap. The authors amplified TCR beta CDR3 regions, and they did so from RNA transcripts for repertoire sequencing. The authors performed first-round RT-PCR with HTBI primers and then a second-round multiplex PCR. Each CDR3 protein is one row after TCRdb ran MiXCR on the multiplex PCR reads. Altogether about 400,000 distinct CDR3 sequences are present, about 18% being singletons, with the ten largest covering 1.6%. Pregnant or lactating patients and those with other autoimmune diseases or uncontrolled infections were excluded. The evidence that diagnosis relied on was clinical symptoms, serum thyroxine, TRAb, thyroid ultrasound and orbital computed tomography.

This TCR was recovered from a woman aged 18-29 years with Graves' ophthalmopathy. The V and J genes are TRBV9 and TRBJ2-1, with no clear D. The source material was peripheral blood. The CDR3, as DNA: TGTGCCAGCAGAGGCTCCTACAATGAGCAGTTCTTC. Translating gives CASRGSYNEQFF.